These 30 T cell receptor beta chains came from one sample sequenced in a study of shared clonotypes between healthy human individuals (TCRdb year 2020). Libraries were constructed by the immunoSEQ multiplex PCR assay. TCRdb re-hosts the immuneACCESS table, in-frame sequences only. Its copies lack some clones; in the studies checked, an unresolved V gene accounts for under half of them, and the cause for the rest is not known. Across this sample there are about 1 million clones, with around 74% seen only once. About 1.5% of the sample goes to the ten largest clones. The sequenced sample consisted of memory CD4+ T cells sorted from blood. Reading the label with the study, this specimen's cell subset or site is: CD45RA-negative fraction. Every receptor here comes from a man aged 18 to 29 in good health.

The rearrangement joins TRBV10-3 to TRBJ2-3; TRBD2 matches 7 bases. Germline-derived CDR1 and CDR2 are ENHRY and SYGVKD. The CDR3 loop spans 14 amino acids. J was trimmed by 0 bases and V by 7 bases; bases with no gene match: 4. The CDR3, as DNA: TGTGCCATCAAGTCGCGGGAGAGCACAGATACGCAGTATTTT. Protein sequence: CAIKSRESTDTQYF.

The CDR3 sequence: CASRRQGDFRTEAFF. The CDR3 DNA is TGTGCCAGTAGGCGTCAGGGGGATTTCAGAACTGAAGCTTTCTTT. V and J are TRBV19 and TRBJ1-1; 7 bases fit TRBD1. Germline V gene sequence: CDR1 LNHDA, CDR2 SQIVND (reference sequence). V dropped 6 bases and J dropped 5; count of bases not matched to a gene: 12. This CDR3 is 15 amino acids long.

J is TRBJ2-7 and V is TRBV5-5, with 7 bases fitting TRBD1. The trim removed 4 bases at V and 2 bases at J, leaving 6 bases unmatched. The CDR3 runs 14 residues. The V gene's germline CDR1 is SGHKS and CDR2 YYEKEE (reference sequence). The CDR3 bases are TGTGCCAGCAGCGCGCTGACAGGGCCCTACGAGCAGTACTTC. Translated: CASSALTGPYEQYF.

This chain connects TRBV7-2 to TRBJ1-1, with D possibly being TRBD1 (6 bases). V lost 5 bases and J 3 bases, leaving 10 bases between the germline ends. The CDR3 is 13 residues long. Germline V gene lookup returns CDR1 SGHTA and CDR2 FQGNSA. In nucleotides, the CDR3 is TGTGCCAGCAGCCCGCAGGGGTACACTGAAGCTTTCTTT. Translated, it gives CASSPQGYTEAFF.

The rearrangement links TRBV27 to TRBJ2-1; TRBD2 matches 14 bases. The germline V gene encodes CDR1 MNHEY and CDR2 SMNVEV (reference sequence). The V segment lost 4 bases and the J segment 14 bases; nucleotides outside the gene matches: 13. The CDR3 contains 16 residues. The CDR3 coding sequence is TGTGCCAGCAGTTCGGCGCGGACTAGCGGGGGGACGGAGGAGTTCTTC. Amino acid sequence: CASSSARTSGGTEEFF.

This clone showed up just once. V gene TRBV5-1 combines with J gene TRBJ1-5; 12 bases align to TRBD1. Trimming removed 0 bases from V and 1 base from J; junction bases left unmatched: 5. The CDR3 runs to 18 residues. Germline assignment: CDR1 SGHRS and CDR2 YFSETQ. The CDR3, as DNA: TGCGCCAGCAGCTTGGCCGGGGACAGGGGGCTGAGCAATCAGCCCCAGCATTTT. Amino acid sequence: CASSLAGDRGLSNQPQHF.

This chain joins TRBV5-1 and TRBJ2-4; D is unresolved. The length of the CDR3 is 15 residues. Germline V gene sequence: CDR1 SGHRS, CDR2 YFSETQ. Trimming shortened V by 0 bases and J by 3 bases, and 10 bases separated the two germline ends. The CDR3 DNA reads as TGCGCCAGCAGCTTGGGTGAGACTGGCAAAAACATTCAGTACTTC. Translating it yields CASSLGETGKNIQYF.

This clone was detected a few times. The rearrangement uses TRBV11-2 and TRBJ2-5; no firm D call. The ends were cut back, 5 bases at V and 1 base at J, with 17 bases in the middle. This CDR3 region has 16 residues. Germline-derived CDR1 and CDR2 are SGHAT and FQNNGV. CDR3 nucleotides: TGTGCCAGCAGCACACAAGAGACACAATTCCAAGAGACCCAGTACTTC. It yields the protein CASSTQETQFQETQYF.

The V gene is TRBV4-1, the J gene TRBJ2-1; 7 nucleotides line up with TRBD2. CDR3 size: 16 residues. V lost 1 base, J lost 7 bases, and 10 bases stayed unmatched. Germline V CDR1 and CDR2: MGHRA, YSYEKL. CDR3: CASSQGASGVRNEQFF. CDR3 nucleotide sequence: TGCGCCAGCAGCCAAGGGGCCAGCGGGGTGAGGAATGAGCAGTTCTTC.

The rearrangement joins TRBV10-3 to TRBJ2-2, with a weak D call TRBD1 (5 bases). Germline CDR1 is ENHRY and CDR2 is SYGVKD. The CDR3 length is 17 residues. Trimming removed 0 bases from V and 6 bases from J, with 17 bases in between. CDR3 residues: CAISESAGIDRAGELFF. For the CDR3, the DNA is TGTGCCATCAGTGAGTCGGCAGGGATAGACCGGGCCGGGGAGCTGTTTTTT.

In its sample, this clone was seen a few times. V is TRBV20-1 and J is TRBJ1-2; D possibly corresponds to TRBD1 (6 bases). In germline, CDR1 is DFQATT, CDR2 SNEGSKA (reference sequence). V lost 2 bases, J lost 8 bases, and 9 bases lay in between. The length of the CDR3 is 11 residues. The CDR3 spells CSARNREGYTF. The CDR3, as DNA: TGCAGTGCTAGAAACAGGGAAGGCTACACCTTC.

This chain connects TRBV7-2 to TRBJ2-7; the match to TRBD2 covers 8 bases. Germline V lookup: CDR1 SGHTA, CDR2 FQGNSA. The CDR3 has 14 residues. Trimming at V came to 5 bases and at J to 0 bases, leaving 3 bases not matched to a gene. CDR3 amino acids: CASSLLADSYEQYF. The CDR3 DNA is TGTGCCAGCAGCCTACTAGCGGACTCCTACGAGCAGTACTTC.

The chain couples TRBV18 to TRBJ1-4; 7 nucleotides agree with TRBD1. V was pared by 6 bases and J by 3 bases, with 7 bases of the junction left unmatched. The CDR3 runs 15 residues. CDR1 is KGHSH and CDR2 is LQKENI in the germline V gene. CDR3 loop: CASSRAQGANEKLFF. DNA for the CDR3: TGTGCCAGCTCTCGAGCGCAGGGGGCTAATGAAAAACTGTTTTTT.

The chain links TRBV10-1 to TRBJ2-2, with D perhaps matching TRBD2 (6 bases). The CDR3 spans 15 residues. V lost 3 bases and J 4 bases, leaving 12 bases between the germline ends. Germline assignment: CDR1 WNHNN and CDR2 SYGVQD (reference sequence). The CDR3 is CASSDAGSSTGELFF. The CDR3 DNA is TGCGCCAGCAGTGATGCGGGGTCGAGCACCGGGGAGCTGTTTTTT.

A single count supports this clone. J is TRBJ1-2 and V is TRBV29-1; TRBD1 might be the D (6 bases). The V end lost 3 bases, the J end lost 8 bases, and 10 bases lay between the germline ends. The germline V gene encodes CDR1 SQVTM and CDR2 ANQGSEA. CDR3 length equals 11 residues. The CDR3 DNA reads TGCAGCGTTGACGTGGGGGGCGGCTACACCTTC. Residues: CSVDVGGGYTF. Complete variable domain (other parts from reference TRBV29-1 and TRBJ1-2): SAVISQKPSRDICQRGTSLTIQCQVDSQVTMMFWYRQQPGQSLTLIATANQGSEATYESGFVIDKFPISRPNLTFSTLTVSNMSPEDSSIYLCSVDVGGGYTFGSGTRLTVV.

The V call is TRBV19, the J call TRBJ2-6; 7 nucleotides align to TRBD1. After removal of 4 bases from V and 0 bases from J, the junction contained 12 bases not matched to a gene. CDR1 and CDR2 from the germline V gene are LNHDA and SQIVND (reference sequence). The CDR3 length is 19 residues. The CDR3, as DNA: TGTGCCAGTAGTAGGGAGAAGGGGGCAGGTCACTCTGGGGCCAACGTCCTGACTTTC. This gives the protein CASSREKGAGHSGANVLTF.

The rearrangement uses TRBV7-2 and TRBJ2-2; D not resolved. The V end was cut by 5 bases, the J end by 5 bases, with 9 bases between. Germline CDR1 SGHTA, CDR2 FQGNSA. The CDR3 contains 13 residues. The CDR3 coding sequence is TGTGCCAGCAGCCTCGCCATTACCGGGGAGCTGTTTTTT. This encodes CASSLAITGELFF.

In nucleotides, the CDR3 is TGTGCCAGCAGTCCCCGGGACAGCCAGTACCAAGAGACCCAGTACTTC. It encodes CASSPRDSQYQETQYF. The chain is built from TRBV27 and TRBJ2-5, with 7 bases that match TRBD1. V lost 5 bases and J lost 0; bases outside the gene matches: 9. CDR3 length: 16 amino acids. Germline V CDR1 and CDR2: MNHEY, SMNVEV (reference sequence).

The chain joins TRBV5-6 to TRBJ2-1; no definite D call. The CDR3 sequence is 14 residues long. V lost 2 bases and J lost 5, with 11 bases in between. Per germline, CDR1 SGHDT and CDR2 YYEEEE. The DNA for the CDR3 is TGTGCCAGCAGCTTACGGTTGTCGGACAATGAGCAGTTCTTC. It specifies CASSLRLSDNEQFF. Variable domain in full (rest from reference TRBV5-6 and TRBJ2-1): DAGVTQSPTHLIKTRGQQVTLRCSPKSGHDTVSWYQQALGQGPQFIFQYYEEEERQRGNFPDRFSGHQFPNYSSELNVNALLLGDSALYLCASSLRLSDNEQFFGPGTRLTVL.

The CDR3 sequence is CASRANREINSYGYTF. In DNA, the CDR3 is TGTGCCAGCAGGGCAAACAGGGAGATAAATAGCTATGGCTACACCTTC. J is TRBJ1-2 and V is TRBV28; possible D gene TRBD1, 6 bases. V was pared by 6 bases and J by 4 bases, with 21 bases between. CDR1 is MDHEN, CDR2 SYDVKM, per germline. CDR3 length: 16 residues.

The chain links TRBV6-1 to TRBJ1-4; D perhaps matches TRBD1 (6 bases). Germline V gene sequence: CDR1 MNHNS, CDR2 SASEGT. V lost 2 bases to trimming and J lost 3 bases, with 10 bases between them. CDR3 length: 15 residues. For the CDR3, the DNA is TGTGCCAGCAGTGAACTCACAGGGCCTAATGAAAAACTGTTTTTT. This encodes CASSELTGPNEKLFF.

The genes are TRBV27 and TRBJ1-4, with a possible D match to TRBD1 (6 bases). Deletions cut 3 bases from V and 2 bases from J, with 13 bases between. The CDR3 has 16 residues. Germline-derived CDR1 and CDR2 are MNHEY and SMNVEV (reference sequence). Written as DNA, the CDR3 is TGTGCCAGCAGTTTGAGGGGGGCCCTTACTAATGAAAAACTGTTTTTT. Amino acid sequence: CASSLRGALTNEKLFF.

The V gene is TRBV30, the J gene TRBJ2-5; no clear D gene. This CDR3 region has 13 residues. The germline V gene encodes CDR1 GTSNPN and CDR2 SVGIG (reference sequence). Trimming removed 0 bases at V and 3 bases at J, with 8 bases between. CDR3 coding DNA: TGTGCCTGGAGTGTAGGCAGCAAAGAGACCCAGTACTTC. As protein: CAWSVGSKETQYF.

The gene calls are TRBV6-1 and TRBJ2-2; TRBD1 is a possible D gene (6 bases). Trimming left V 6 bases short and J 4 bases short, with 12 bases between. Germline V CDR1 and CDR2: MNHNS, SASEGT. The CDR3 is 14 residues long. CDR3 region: CASRVTGITGELFF. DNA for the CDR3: TGTGCCAGCAGGGTTACAGGGATCACCGGGGAGCTGTTTTTT.

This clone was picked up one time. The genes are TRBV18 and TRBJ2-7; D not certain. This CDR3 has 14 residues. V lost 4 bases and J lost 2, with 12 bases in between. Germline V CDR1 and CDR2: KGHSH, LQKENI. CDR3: CASSRMAQPYEQYF. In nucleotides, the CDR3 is TGTGCCAGCTCACGTATGGCTCAACCCTACGAGCAGTACTTC.

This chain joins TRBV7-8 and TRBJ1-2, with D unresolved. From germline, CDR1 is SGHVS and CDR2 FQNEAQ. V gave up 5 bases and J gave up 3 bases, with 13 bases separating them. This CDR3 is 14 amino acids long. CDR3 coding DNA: TGTGCCAGCAGCCCCGTTGAGGGATACTATGGCTACACCTTC. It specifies CASSPVEGYYGYTF.

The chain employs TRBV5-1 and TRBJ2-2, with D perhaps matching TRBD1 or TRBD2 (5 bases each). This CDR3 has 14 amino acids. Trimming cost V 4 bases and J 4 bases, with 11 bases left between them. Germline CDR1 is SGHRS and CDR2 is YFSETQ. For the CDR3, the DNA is TGCGCCAGCAGCACCGGGGCGGGCACCGGGGAGCTGTTTTTT. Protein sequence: CASSTGAGTGELFF.

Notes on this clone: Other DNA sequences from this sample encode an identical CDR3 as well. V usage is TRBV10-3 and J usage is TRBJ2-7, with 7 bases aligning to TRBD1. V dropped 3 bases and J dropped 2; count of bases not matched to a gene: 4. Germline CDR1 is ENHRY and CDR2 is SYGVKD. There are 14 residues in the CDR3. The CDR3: CAISDRQGPYEQYF. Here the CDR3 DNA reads TGTGCCATCAGTGATAGACAGGGACCCTACGAGCAGTACTTC.

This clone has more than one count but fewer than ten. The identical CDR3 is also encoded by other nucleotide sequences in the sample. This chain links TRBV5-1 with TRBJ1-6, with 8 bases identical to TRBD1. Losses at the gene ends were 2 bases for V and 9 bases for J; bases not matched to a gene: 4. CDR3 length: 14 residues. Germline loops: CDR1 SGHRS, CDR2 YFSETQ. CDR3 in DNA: TGCGCCAGCAGCTTAGACAGGGGCGGTTCACCCCTCCACTTT. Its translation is CASSLDRGGSPLHF.

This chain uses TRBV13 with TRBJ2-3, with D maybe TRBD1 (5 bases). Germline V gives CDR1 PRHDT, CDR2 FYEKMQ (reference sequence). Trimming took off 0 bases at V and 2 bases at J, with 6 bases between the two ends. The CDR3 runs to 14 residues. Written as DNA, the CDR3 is TGTGCCAGCAGCTTAGGCAGGGACACAGATACGCAGTATTTT. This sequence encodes CASSLGRDTDTQYF.